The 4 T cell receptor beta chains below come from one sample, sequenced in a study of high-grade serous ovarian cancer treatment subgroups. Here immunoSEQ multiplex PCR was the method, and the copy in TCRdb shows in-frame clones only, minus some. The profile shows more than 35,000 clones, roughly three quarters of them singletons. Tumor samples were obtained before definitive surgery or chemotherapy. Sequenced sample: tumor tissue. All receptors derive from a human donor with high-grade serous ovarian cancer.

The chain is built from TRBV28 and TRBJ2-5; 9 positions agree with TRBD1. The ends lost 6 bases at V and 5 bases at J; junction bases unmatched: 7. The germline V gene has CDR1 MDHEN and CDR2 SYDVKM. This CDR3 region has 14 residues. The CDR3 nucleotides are TGTGCCAGCAGCCGAATACAGGGGGCCGAGACCCAGTACTTC. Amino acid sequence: CASSRIQGAETQYF.

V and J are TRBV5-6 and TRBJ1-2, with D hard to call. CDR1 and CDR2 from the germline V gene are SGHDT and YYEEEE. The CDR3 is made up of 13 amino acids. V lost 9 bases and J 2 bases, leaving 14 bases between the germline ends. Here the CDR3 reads CATVAMGNYGYTF. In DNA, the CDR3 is TGTGCCACCGTGGCAATGGGAAACTATGGCTACACCTTC.

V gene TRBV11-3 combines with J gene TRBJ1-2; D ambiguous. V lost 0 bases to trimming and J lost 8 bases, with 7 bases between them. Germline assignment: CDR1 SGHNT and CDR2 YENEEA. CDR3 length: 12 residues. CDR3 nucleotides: TGTGCCAGCAGCTTAGATCTAAGCGGCTACACCTTC. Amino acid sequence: CASSLDLSGYTF.

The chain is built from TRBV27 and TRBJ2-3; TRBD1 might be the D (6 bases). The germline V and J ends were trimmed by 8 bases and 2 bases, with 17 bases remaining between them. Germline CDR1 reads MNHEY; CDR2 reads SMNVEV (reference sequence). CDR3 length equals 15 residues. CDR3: CASEFLGHLTDTQYF. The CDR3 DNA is TGTGCCAGCGAGTTTCTGGGACACCTCACAGATACGCAGTATTTT.